This is a list of T cell receptor beta chains from one sample in a study of Graves' ophthalmopathy and Graves' hyperthyroidism. TCRdb ran MiXCR on the multiplex PCR reads and lists one entry per CDR3 protein. The data show approximately 210,000 distinct CDR3 sequences, just under 30% seen once. The sequencing sample was made of peripheral blood. These receptor sequences come from a man between 50 and 59 years old with Graves' ophthalmopathy. Each CDR3 is given with its conserved first and last residue. D genes are given only for firm matches. Size is stated for part of the rows, as once, few or many counts, or as a class when the clone is expanded.

J gene: TRBJ2-7
V gene: TRBV7-2
clone size: .
D gene: .
CDR3 protein: CASSLALARSHWEQYF
CDR3 DNA: TGTGCCAGCAGCTTAGCGCTTGCTAGGTCTCACTGGGAGCAGTACTTC

J gene: TRBJ2-5
V gene: TRBV6-2/TRBV6-3
clone size: many
D gene: .
CDR3 protein: CASTRRPLGMETQYF
CDR3 DNA: TGTGCCAGCACTCGACGACCCCTCGGTATGGAGACCCAGTACTTC

J gene: TRBJ1-2
V gene: TRBV12-3/TRBV12-4
clone size: once
D gene: .
CDR3 protein: CANPPLDTNYGYTF
CDR3 DNA: TGTGCCAACCCACCACTGGACACGAACTATGGCTACACCTTC

J gene: TRBJ1-2
V gene: TRBV6-1
clone size: .
D gene: TRBD1
CDR3 protein: CASSVTTGANYGYTF
CDR3 DNA: TGTGCCAGCAGTGTGACGACAGGGGCAAACTATGGCTACACCTTC

J gene: TRBJ2-5
V gene: TRBV28
clone size: many
D gene: .
CDR3 protein: CASSQGGQRETQYF
CDR3 DNA: TGTGCCAGCAGCCAAGGCGGACAGAGAGAGACCCAGTACTTC

J gene: TRBJ1-2
V gene: TRBV6-5
clone size: many
D gene: .
CDR3 protein: CASSTEGTRIWGYTF
CDR3 DNA: TGTGCCAGCAGTACCGAAGGGACACGCATCTGGGGCTACACCTTC

J gene: TRBJ2-5
V gene: TRBV7-3
clone size: many
D gene: TRBD2
CDR3 protein: CASSSRDYETQYF
CDR3 DNA: TGTGCCAGCAGCTCGCGGGACTATGAGACCCAGTACTTC

J gene: TRBJ1-2
V gene: TRBV7-2
clone size: .
D gene: .
CDR3 protein: CASSLARVPNSYGYTF
CDR3 DNA: TGTGCCAGCAGCTTAGCGCGGGTCCCAAATTCCTATGGCTACACCTTC

J gene: TRBJ2-7
V gene: TRBV7-9
clone size: many
D gene: .
CDR3 protein: CASSPSSTYEQYF
CDR3 DNA: TGTGCCAGCAGCCCATCTTCTACCTACGAGCAGTACTTC

J gene: TRBJ2-5
V gene: TRBV6-2/TRBV6-3
clone size: .
D gene: .
CDR3 protein: CASSYPDYVGKETQYF
CDR3 DNA: TGTGCCAGCAGTTACCCTGACTACGTCGGGAAAGAGACCCAGTACTTC

J gene: TRBJ2-2
V gene: TRBV7-2
clone size: many
D gene: TRBD1
CDR3 protein: CASSRGQGWNTGELFF
CDR3 DNA: TGTGCCAGCAGCCGGGGACAGGGGTGGAACACCGGGGAGCTGTTTTTT

J gene: TRBJ2-7
V gene: TRBV29-1
clone size: once
D gene: .
CDR3 protein: CSVDDDRAYEQYF
CDR3 DNA: TGCAGCGTTGATGACGACCGAGCCTACGAGCAGTACTTC

J gene: TRBJ1-5
V gene: TRBV4-1
clone size: many
D gene: .
CDR3 protein: CASSQEGIQPQHF
CDR3 DNA: TGCGCCAGCAGCCAAGAAGGAATACAGCCCCAGCATTTT

J gene: TRBJ1-3
V gene: TRBV5-1
clone size: many
D gene: .
CDR3 protein: CASSWTGTTGNTIYF
CDR3 DNA: TGCGCCAGCAGCTGGACTGGGACCACTGGAAACACCATATATTTT

J gene: TRBJ1-1
V gene: TRBV20-1
clone size: many
D gene: .
CDR3 protein: CSASMGARTEAFF
CDR3 DNA: TGCAGTGCTAGTATGGGGGCGAGGACTGAAGCTTTCTTT

J gene: TRBJ1-1
V gene: TRBV10-3
clone size: many
D gene: .
CDR3 protein: CAISGQTNTEAFF
CDR3 DNA: TGTGCCATCAGTGGACAGACTAACACTGAAGCTTTCTTT

J gene: TRBJ1-5
V gene: TRBV18
clone size: many
D gene: .
CDR3 protein: CASSPPEVPQPQHF
CDR3 DNA: TGTGCCAGCTCACCACCAGAGGTCCCTCAGCCCCAGCATTTT

J gene: TRBJ2-2
V gene: TRBV29-1
clone size: many
D gene: TRBD1
CDR3 protein: CSVGQGVVGELFF
CDR3 DNA: TGCAGCGTTGGACAGGGGGTCGTCGGGGAGCTGTTTTTT

J gene: TRBJ1-1
V gene: TRBV12-3/TRBV12-4
clone size: many
D gene: .
CDR3 protein: CASSLRNQNTEAFF
CDR3 DNA: TGTGCCAGCAGTTTAAGGAACCAGAACACTGAAGCTTTCTTT